Below, 9 T cell receptor beta chains from the same sample are listed, as sequenced in a study of control samples from healthy donors and cancer patients. The table came from immunoSEQ multiplex PCR; TCRdb's copy has only in-frame clones and leaves some out. The table has 150,000 to 190,000 clones, nearly 95% seen once. The sequenced sample was blood. The receptors were gathered from a man aged 50 to 59 in good health.

The J gene is TRBJ1-5, the V gene TRBV28; D is perhaps TRBD1 (5 bases). Trimming took 6 bases from V and 7 from J, leaving 16 bases between them. Germline V gives CDR1 MDHEN, CDR2 SYDVKM. This CDR3 comprises 14 residues. CDR3 sequence: CASSLWGGSQPQHF. In DNA, the CDR3 is TGTGCCAGCAGCCTATGGGGGGGATCCCAGCCCCAGCATTTT.

This chain links TRBV14 with TRBJ1-4; a weak D match, TRBD1 (5 bases). Trimming took 6 bases from V and 8 from J, leaving 19 bases between them. Germline V CDR1 and CDR2: SGHDN, FVKESK. The length of the CDR3 is 15 residues. CDR3 region: CASSGGTAWEEKLFF. The CDR3 nucleotides are TGTGCCAGCAGTGGCGGGACCGCGTGGGAGGAAAAACTGTTTTTT.

CDR3 nucleotides: TGTGCCAGCAGTTTAGCGGGGCCCTACGAGCAGTACTTC. Translated: CASSLAGPYEQYF. This chain joins TRBV28 and TRBJ2-7; tentatively, D is TRBD2 (6 bases). The CDR3 consists of 13 residues. The germline V gene has CDR1 MDHEN and CDR2 SYDVKM. V lost 2 bases and J 2 bases, leaving 7 bases between the germline ends.

This chain connects TRBV29-1 to TRBJ1-4; D not certain. The CDR3 sequence is 13 residues long. Germline V lookup: CDR1 SQVTM, CDR2 ANQGSEA. Trimming took 2 bases from V and 3 from J, leaving 7 bases between them. This chain's CDR3 is CSVEFRSNEKLFF. Here the CDR3 DNA reads TGCAGCGTTGAATTTAGGTCTAATGAAAAACTGTTTTTT.

This chain connects TRBV5-1 to TRBJ1-4; a possible D gene is TRBD1 (6 bases). The germline V gene has CDR1 SGHRS and CDR2 YFSETQ. This CDR3 has 15 amino acids. The V gene lost 2 bases and the J gene lost 6 bases, with 14 bases spanning the gap. The CDR3: CASSLGGGLYEKLFF. CDR3 coding DNA: TGCGCCAGCAGCTTAGGAGGGGGATTGTATGAAAAACTGTTTTTT. Using reference TRBV5-1 and TRBJ1-4 for the parts outside the CDR3, the full variable domain is KAGVTQTPRYLIKTRGQQVTLSCSPISGHRSVSWYQQTPGQGLQFLFEYFSETQRNKGNFPGRFSGRQFSNSRSEMNVSTLELGDSALYLCASSLGGGLYEKLFFGSGTQLSVL.

Regarding this clone: At one end, the junction sequence differs from germline, possibly due to a read error. The chain uses TRBV7-9 and TRBJ1-1; D is unclear. The germline V gene has CDR1 SEHNR and CDR2 FQNEAQ (reference sequence). This CDR3 comprises 12 residues. CDR3 coding DNA: TGTGCCAGCAGTATATTTACAGACTTGGTTGACTTT. Translation gives CASSIFTDLVDF.

CDR3 region: CASSSRTGAIGYTF. CDR3 nucleotides: TGTGCCAGCAGCTCCCGGACAGGGGCAATCGGCTACACCTTC. This chain joins TRBV7-2 and TRBJ1-2; 9 bases fit TRBD1. The junction had 8 bases not matched to a gene; V was cut back by 4 bases and J by 8 bases. The CDR3 runs 14 residues. Germline-derived CDR1 and CDR2 are SGHTA and FQGNSA.

The DNA of the CDR3 is TGTGCCACCAGCAGAGGGGGCGCGGACAATGAGCAGTTCTTC. Its translation is CATSRGGADNEQFF. The chain is built from TRBV15 and TRBJ2-1; TRBD1 might be the D (5 bases). This CDR3 is 14 amino acids long. V was trimmed by 1 base and J by 5 bases, leaving 9 bases between them. In germline, CDR1 is LNHNV, CDR2 YYDKDF (reference sequence). The full variable domain, rest sourced from reference TRBV15 and TRBJ2-1, is DAMVIQNPRYQVTQFGKPVTLSCSQTLNHNVMYWYQQKSSQAPKLLFHYYDKDFNNEADTPDNFQSRRPNTSFCFLDIRSPGLGDTAMYLCATSRGGADNEQFFGPGTRLTVL.

The chain recombines TRBV4-1 with TRBJ1-2, with a weak D call TRBD1 (5 bases). Germline loops: CDR1 MGHRA, CDR2 YSYEKL. Trimming shortened V by 0 bases and J by 5 bases, and 10 bases separated the two germline ends. CDR3 length: 14 amino acids. Here the CDR3 reads CASSQDQGWYGYTF. CDR3 in DNA: TGCGCCAGCAGCCAAGATCAGGGTTGGTATGGCTACACCTTC.